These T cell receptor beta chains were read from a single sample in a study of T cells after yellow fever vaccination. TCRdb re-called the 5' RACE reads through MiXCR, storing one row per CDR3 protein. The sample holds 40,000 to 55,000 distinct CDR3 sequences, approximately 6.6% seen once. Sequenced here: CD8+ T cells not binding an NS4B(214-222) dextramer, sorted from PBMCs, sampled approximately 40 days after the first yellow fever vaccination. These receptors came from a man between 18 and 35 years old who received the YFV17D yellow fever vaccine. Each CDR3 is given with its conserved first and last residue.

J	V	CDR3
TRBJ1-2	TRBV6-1	CASRGPPANYGYTF
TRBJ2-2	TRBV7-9	CASSLGTERNTGELFF
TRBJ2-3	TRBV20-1	CSASSSGVYTDTQYF
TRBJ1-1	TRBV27	CASSLKGSNTEAFF
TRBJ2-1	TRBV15	CATSIRLSGDEQFF
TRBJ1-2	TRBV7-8	CASRPGTGGLNYGYTF
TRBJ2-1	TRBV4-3	CASSQDGGLAGGPEQFF
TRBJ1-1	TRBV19	CASSPWQDTEVFF
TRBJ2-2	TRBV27	CASSFRAGRPTGELFF
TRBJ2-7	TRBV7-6	CASSWDTGGNEQYF
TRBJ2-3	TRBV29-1	CSVEFAGGPWITDTQYF
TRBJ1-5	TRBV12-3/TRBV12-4	CASSFGSRGDQPQHF
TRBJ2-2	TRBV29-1	CSAPKGTGELFF
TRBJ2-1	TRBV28	CASSLSRQGSFNEQFF
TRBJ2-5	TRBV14	CASSQFVGSTQETQYF
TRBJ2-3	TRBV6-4	CASSEGLAGGPDTQYF